Listed here is a single TCR beta chain. Participant age was roughly 18 to 95 years, and participants resided in fewer than 30 US areas. Assignment of participants to cohorts was predicated upon participant-reported clinical history. Symptom resolution, clearance, or two negative PCRs marked donors in Cohort 3 as recovered. The data derive from a study of blood T cell repertoires in COVID-19. Study-level information: PBMCs, B-cell-depleted T cells, or T cells were the source of the cDNA or gDNA that made up the material.

Trimming removed 2 bases from V and 1 base from J; junction bases left unmatched: 7. The CDR3 contains 16 residues. From germline, CDR1 is GTSNPN and CDR2 SVGIG (reference sequence). Repertoires were generated with immunoSEQ multiplex PCR, while TCRdb's copy carries only in-frame clones and drops some. Altogether about half a million clones are present, roughly nine tenths being singletons, with the ten largest covering 6.5% to 9.5%. V usage is TRBV30 and J usage is TRBJ2-5; 10 bases fit TRBD2. Sample: PBMCs or T cells enriched from blood (not recorded which). This receptor was identified in a woman aged 60-75 years who had recovered from COVID-19. Here the CDR3 reads CAWSTYSGGPQETQYF. CDR3 nucleotides: TGTGCCTGGAGTACATATAGCGGGGGGCCCCAAGAGACCCAGTACTTC.